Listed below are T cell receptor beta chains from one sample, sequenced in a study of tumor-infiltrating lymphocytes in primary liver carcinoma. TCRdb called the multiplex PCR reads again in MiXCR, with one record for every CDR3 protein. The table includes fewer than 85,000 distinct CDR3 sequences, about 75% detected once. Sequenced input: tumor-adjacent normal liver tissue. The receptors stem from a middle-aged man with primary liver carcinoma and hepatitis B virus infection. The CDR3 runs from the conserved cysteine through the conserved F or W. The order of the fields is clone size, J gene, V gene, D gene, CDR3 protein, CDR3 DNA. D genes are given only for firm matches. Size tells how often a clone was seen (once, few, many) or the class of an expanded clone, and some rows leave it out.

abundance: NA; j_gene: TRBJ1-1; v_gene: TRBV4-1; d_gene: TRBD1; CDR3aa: CASSQDSQGAQETEAFF; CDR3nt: TGTGCCAGCAGCCAAGATAGTCAGGGGGCGCAAGAGACTGAAGCTTTCTTT
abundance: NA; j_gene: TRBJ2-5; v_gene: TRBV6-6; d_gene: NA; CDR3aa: CASGYSRYRGRETQYF; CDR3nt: TGTGCCAGCGGTTACTCGCGGTACAGAGGGCGGGAGACCCAGTACTTC
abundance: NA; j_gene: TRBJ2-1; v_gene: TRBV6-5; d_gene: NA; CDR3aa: CVSSLGRFSYNERFF; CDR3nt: TGTGTCAGTTCGCTCGGCAGGTTCTCCTACAATGAGCGGTTCTTC
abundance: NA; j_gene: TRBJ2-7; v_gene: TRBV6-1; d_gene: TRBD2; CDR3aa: CASSPPELAGGDKQYF; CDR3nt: TGTGCCAGCAGTCCCCCGGAACTAGCGGGAGGCGACAAGCAGTACTTC
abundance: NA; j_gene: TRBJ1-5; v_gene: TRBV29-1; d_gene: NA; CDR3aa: CNVVSSVSQPQHF; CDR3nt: TGCAACGTTGTGAGTAGTGTTAGTCAGCCCCAGCATTTT
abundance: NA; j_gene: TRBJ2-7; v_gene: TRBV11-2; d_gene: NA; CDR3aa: CASSLEILGPATYEQYF; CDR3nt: TGTGCAAGCAGCTTAGAGATCTTAGGACCGGCAACCTACGAGCAGTACTTC
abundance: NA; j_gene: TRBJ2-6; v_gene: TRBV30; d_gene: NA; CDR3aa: CACSVPPISGANVLTF; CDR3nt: TGTGCCTGTAGTGTACCGCCGATCTCCGGGGCCAACGTCCTGACTTTC
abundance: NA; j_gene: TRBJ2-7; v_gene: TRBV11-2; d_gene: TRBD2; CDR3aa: CASSFVPGASGGEGEQYF; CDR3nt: TGTGCCAGCAGCTTTGTCCCCGGGGCTAGCGGGGGGGAGGGTGAGCAGTACTTC
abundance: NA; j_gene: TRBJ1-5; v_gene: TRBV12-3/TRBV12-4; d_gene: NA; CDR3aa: CASSKQGGQPHHF; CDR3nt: TGTGCCAGCAGTAAACAGGGAGGGCAACCCCATCATTTT
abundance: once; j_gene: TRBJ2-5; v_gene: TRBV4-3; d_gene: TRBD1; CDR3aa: CTSSRSGQGFGETQYF; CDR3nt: TGCACCAGTAGCCGCAGCGGACAGGGATTTGGAGAGACCCAGTACTTC
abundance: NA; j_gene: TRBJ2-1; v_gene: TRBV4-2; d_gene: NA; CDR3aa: CVSSLGTLRDEQFF; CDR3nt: TGTGTCAGCAGTCTAGGGACGCTCAGGGATGAGCAGTTCTTC
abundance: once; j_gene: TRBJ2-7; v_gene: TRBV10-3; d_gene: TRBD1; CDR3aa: CAISGGTGTYEQCF; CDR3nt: TGTGCCATCAGTGGAGGGACAGGGACCTACGAGCAGTGCTTC
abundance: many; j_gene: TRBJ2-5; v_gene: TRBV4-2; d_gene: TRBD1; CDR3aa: CASSQDGTGGQETQYF; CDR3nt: TGTGCCAGCAGCCAAGACGGGACAGGGGGCCAAGAGACCCAGTACTTC
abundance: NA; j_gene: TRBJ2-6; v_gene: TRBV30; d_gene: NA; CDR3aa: CARSVSPISGANVLTF; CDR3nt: TGTGCCAGGAGTGTATCGCCGATCTCTGGGGCCAACGTCCTGACTTTC
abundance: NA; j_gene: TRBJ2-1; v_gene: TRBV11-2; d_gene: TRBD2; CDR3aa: CVSSQSSGSNSEQFF; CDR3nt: TGTGTCAGCAGCCAGTCCAGCGGGAGCAACAGTGAGCAGTTCTTC
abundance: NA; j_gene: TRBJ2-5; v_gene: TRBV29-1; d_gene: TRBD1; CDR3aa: CNVEADRGRAGTQYF; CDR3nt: TGCAACGTTGAAGCGGACAGGGGGCGAGCAGGGACCCAGTACTTC
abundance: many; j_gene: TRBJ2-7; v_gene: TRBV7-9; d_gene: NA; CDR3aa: CASKGGGYEQYF; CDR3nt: TGTGCCAGCAAGGGCGGTGGGTACGAGCAGTACTTC
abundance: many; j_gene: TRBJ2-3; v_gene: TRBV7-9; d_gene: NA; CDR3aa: CASSLYYRVADTQYF; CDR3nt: TGTGCCAGCAGCTTATATTACAGGGTAGCAGATACGCAGTATTTT
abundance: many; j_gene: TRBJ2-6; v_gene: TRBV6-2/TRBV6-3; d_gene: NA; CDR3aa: CASSYSISGANVLTF; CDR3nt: TGTGCCAGCAGTTACTCGATATCAGGGGCCAACGTCCTGACTTTC
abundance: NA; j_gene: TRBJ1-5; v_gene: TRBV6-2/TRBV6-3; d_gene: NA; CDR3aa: CASSLTDQPQHF; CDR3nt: TGTGCCAGCAGCCTTACCGATCAGCCCCAGCATTTT
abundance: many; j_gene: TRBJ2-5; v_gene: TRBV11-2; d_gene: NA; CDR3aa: CASSLDLPLGETQYF; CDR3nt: TGTGCCAGCAGCTTAGATCTTCCCTTAGGGGAGACCCAGTACTTC
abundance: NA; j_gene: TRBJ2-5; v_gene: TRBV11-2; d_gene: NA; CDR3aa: CANNLRDWGSQYF; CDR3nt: TGTGCCAACAACTTACGTGACTGGGGGTCCCAGTACTTC
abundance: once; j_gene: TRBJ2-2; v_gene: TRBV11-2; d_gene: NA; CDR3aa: CANSRVGKQNTGELFF; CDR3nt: TGTGCCAACAGCCGAGTGGGGAAACAGAACACCGGGGAGCTGTTTTTT
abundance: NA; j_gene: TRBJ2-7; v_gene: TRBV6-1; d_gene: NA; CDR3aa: CASRPGQQYEQYF; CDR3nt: TGTGCCAGTAGACCCGGACAGCAATACGAGCAGTACTTC
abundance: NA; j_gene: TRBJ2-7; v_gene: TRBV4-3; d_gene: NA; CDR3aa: CASSSDSIYERYF; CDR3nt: TGTGCCAGCAGCTCCGACAGCATCTACGAGCGGTACTTC
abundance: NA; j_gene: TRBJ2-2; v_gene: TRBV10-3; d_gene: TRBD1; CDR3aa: CAIMGTEDANTGEMFF; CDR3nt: TGTGCCATCATGGGGACAGAAGATGCGAACACCGGGGAGATGTTTTTT
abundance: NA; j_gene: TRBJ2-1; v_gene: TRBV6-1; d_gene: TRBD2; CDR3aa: CASSETSGSSHEQFF; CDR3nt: TGTGCCAGCAGTGAGACTAGCGGGAGTTCCCATGAGCAGTTCTTC
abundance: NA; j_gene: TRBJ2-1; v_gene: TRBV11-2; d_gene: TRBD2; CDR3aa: CASSLELPAGVYEQFF; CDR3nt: TGTGCCAGCAGCTTAGAGCTCCCAGCGGGAGTGTATGAGCAGTTTTTC
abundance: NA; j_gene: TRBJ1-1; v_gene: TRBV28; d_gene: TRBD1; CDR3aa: CASSGQDRVSEAFF; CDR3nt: TGTGCCAGCAGCGGTCAGGACAGGGTCTCTGAAGCTTTCTTT
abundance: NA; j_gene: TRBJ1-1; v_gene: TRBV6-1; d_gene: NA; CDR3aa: CACRRGDTEAFF; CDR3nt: TGTGCCTGCCGAAGGGGTGACACTGAAGCATTCTTT
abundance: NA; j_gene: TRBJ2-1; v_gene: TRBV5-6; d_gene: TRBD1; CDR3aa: CASSFLGTVKNEQFF; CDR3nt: TGTGCCAGCAGCTTCCTGGGGACAGTGAAGAATGAGCAGTTCTTC
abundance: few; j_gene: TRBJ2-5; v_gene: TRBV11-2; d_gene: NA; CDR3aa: CASSLLPGRLQETQYF; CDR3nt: TGTGCCAGCAGCTTACTCCCGGGCCGCCTGCAGGAGACCCAGTACTTC
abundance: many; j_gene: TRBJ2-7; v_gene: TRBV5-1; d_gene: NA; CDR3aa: CASSLLEDYEQYF; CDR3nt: TGCGCCAGCAGCTTGTTGGAGGACTACGAGCAGTACTTC
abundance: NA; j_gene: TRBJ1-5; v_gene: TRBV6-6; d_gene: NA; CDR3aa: CASSYSSRGGHSSQPQHF; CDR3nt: TGTGCCAGCAGTTACTCGAGCCGGGGCGGGCATAGCAGTCAGCCTCAGCATTTT
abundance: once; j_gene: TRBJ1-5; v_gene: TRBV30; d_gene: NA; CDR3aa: CAWSGTRNQPQHF; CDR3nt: TGTGCCTGGAGTGGGACGAGGAATCAGCCCCAGCATTTT
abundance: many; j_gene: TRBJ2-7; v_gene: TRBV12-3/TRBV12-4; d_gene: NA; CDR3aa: CASSSVGYEQYF; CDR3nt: TGTGCCAGCAGTTCCGTAGGGTACGAGCAGTACTTC
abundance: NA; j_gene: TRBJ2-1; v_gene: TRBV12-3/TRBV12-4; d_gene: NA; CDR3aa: CASNVRLEGEQFF; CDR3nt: TGTGCCAGTAATGTCCGCTTAGAGGGTGAGCAGTTCTTC
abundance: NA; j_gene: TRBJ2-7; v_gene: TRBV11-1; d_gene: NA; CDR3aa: CAGDFTFDSSYEQYF; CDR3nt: TGTGCCGGCGACTTTACCTTCGACAGTTCCTACGAGCAGTACTTC
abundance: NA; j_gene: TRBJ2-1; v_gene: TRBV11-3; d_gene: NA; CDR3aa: CASSLGRHDTRGSYNEQFF; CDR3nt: TGTGCCAGCAGCTTAGGGCGGCATGATACTCGGGGGTCTTACAATGAGCAGTTCTTC
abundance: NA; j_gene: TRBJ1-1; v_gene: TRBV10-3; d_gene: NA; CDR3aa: CAISGRVDSEAFF; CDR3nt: TGTGCCATCAGTGGCAGAGTGGACAGTGAGGCTTTCTTT
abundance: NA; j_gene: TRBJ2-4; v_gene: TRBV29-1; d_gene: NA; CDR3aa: CSAVALSRLTKNIQYF; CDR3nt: TGCAGCGCTGTTGCCCTAAGCCGGCTAACCAAAAACATTCAGTACTTC
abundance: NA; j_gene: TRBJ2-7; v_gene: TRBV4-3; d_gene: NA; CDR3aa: CDSSQEAGSRYHEQYF; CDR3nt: TGCGACAGCAGCCAAGAGGCGGGGAGCAGATACCACGAGCAGTACTTC
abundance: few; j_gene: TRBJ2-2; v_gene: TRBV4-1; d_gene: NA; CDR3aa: CASSLQGEGPGELFF; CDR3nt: TGCGCCAGCAGCCTCCAGGGGGAGGGCCCCGGGGAGCTGTTTTTT
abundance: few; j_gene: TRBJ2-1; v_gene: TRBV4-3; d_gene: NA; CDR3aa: CASSQDRTGFYNEQFF; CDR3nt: TGCGCCAGCAGCCAAGATCGGACGGGCTTCTACAATGAGCAGTTCTTC
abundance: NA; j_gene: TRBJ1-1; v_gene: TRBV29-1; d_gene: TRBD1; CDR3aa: CSLLRTGMNIEAFF; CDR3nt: TGCAGCCTCCTCCGGACAGGGATGAACATTGAAGCTTTCTTT
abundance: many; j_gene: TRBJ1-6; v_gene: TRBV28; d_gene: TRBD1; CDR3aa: CASKGQGLASPLHF; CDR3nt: TGTGCCAGCAAAGGACAGGGGCTAGCTTCACCCCTCCACTTT
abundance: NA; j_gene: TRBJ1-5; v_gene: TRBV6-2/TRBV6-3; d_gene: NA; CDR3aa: CTSSLDSYSNQPQQF; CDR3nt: TGTACCAGCAGCTTGGACAGTTATAGCAATCAGCCCCAGCAGTTT
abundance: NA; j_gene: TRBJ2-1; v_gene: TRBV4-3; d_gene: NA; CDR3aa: CASNPLGNNNDEQLF; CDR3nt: TGCGCCAGCAACCCGCTCGGTAACAACAACGATGAGCAGCTCTTC
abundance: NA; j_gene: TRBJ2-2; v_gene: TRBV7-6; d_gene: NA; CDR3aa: CASSRAANTGELFF; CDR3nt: TGTGCCAGCAGCCGCGCCGCGAACACCGGGGAGCTGTTTTTT
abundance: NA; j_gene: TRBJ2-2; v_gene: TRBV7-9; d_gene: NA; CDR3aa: CASSSEITGELLF; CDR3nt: TGTGCTAGCAGCTCCGAGATCACCGGGGAGCTGTTATTT
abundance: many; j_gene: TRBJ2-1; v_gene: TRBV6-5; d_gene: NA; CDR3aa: CASRQTGPNEQFF; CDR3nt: TGTGCCAGCAGACAGACAGGACCCAATGAGCAGTTCTTC
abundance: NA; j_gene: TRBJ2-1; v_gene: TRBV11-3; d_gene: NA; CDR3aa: CASGAWTIEINEQFF; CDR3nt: TGTGCCAGCGGCGCCTGGACTATAGAGATTAATGAGCAGTTCTTC
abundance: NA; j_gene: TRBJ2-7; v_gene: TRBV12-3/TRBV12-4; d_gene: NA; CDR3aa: CASSPLGSAGLGSYEQYF; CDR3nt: TGTGCCAGCAGTCCCCTGGGGTCGGCGGGATTGGGCTCCTACGAGCAGTACTTC
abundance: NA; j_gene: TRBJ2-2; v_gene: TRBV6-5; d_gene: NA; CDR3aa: CASGYGTANTGVLFF; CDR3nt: TGTGCCAGCGGTTACGGCACTGCGAACACCGGGGTGCTGTTTTTT